This TCR beta chain was identified during a study of graft-versus-host responses after intestinal transplantation. Study as a whole: Anti-thymocyte globulin was used for induction in all recipients, who then took tacrolimus and steroids for approximately 3 years.

CDR1 and CDR2 from the germline V gene are SGHAT and FQNNGV. The V end lost 3 bases, the J end lost 1 base, and 10 bases lay between the germline ends. The CDR3 loop spans 14 amino acids. TCRdb's table, derived via immunoSEQ multiplex PCR, lists solely in-frame clones and lacks some. The profile shows roughly 69,000 clones, 92% of them singletons. Study-level findings and limits: When patients had graft-donor T cell macrochimerism, their allografts held high graft-versus-host to host-versus-graft clonal ratios. Some GvH clones were seen earlier in gut or blood, suggesting intestinal origin.

As for this clone: What it binds is unknown.

Sequenced here: bone marrow, sampled 734 days after intestinal transplantation. The source of this sequence is a human patient who received an intestinal transplant, so some T cells may come from the graft donor. The chain links TRBV11-2 to TRBJ2-7; D uncertain. The CDR3 bases are TGTGCCAGCAGCTTGGTAGGGCCATCCTACGAGCAGTACTTC. As protein: CASSLVGPSYEQYF.